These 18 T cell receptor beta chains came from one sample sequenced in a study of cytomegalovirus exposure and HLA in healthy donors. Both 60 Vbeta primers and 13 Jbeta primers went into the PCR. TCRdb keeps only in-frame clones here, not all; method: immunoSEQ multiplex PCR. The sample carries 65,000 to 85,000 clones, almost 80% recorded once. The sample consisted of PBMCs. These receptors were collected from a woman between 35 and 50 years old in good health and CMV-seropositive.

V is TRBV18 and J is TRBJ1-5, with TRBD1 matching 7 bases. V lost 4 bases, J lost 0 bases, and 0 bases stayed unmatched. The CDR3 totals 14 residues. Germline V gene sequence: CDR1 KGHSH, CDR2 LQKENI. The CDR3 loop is CASSRQGSNQPQHF. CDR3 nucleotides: TGTGCCAGCTCACGACAGGGTAGCAATCAGCCCCAGCATTTT.

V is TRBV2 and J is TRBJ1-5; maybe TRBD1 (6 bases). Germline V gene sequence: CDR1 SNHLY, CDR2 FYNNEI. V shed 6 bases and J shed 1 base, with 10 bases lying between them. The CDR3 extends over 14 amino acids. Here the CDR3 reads CASSRDTSNQPQHF. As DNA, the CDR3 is TGTGCCAGCAGCCGGGACACCAGCAATCAGCCCCAGCATTTT.

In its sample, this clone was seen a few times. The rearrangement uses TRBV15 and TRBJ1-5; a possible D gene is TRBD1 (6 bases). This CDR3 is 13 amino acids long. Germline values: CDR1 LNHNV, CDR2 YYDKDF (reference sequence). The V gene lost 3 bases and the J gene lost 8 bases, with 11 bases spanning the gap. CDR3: CATSSSTGKPQHF. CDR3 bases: TGTGCCACCAGCAGTTCTACAGGGAAGCCCCAGCATTTT. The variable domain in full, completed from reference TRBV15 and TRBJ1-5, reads DAMVIQNPRYQVTQFGKPVTLSCSQTLNHNVMYWYQQKSSQAPKLLFHYYDKDFNNEADTPDNFQSRRPNTSFCFLDIRSPGLGDTAMYLCATSSSTGKPQHFGDGTRLSIL.

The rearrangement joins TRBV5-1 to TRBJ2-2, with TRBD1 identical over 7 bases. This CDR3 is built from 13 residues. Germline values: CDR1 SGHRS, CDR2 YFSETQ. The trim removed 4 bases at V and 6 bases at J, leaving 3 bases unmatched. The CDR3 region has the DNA TGCGCCAGCAGCGGGCAGGGGGCCGGGGAGCTGTTTTTT. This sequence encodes CASSGQGAGELFF.

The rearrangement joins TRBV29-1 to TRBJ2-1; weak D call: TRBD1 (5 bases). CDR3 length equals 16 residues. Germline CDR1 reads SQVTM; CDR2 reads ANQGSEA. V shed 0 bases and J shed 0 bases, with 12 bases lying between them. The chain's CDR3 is CSVEDQGVSSYNEQFF. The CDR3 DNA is TGCAGCGTTGAAGATCAGGGCGTGAGCTCCTACAATGAGCAGTTCTTC.

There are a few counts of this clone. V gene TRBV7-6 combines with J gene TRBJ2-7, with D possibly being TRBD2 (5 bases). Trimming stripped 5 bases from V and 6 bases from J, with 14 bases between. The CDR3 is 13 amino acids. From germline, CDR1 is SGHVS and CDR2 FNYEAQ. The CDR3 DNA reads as TGTGCCAGCAGCCCGAGCGGAGGAACCGAGCAGTACTTC. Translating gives CASSPSGGTEQYF.

Here the CDR3 DNA reads TGTGCCAGCAGTGATAGGGTAGCGGGGGGAGGAGAGACCCAGTACTTC. Amino acids: CASSDRVAGGGETQYF. This rearrangement joins TRBV2 to TRBJ2-5; TRBD2 agrees at 10 bases. The V segment lost 3 bases and the J segment 4 bases; nucleotides outside the gene matches: 8. Germline V gene data show CDR1 as SNHLY and CDR2 as FYNNEI. The CDR3 contains 16 residues. Combining the CDR3 with reference TRBV2 and TRBJ2-5 gives the whole variable domain EPEVTQTPSHQVTQMGQEVILRCVPISNHLYFYWYRQILGQKVEFLVSFYNNEISEKSEIFDDQFSVERPDGSNFTLKIRSTKLEDSAMYFCASSDRVAGGGETQYFGPGTRLLVL.

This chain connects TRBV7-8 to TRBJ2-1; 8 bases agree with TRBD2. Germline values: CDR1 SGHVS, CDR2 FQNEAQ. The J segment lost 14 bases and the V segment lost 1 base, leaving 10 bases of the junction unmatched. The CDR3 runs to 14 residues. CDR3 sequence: CASSLDFPGGPEFF. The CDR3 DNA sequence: TGTGCCAGCAGCTTAGATTTTCCGGGAGGGCCTGAGTTCTTC.

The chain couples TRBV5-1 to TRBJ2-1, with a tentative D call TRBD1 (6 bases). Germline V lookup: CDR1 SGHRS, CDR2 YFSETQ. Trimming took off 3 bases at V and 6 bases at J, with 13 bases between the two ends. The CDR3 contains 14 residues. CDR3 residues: CASSSGDILNEQFF. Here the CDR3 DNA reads TGCGCCAGCAGCTCTGGGGACATCCTCAATGAGCAGTTCTTC.

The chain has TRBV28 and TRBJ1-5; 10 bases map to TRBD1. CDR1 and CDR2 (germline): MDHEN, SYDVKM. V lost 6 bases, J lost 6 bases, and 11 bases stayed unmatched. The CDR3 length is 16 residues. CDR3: CASRRTGTGVGQPQHF. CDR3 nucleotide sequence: TGTGCCAGCAGACGCACCGGGACAGGGGTCGGTCAGCCCCAGCATTTT.

CDR3 nucleotide sequence: TGCAGCGTTGGGGCGACTAGCGGGTATGGTGAGCAGTTCTTC. Translating it yields CSVGATSGYGEQFF. The chain links TRBV29-1 to TRBJ2-1; 10 bases align to TRBD2. CDR1 is SQVTM, CDR2 ANQGSEA, per germline. The CDR3 has 14 residues. J lost 9 bases, V lost 4 bases, and 9 bases had no gene match.

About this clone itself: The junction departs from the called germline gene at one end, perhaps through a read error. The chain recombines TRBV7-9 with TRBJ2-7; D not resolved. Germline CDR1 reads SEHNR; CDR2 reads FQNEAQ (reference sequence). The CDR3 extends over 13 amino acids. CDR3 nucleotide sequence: TGTGCCAGCAGCTTAGGTGGTCTCTACGAGCTGTACTTC. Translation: CASSLGGLYELYF.

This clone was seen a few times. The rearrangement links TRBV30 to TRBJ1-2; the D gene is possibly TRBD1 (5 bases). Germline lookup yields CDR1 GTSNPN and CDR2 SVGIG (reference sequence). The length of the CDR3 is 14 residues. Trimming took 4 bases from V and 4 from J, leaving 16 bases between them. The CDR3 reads CAWTRQQRLYGYTF. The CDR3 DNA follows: TGTGCCTGGACTAGACAGCAACGACTCTATGGCTACACCTTC.

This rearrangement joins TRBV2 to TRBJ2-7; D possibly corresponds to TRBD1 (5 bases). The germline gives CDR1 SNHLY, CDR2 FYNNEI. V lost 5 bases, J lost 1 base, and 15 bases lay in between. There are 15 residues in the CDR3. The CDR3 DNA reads TGTGCCAGCAGTAAATCAACGACAGAGTCCTACGAGCAGTACTTC. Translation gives CASSKSTTESYEQYF.

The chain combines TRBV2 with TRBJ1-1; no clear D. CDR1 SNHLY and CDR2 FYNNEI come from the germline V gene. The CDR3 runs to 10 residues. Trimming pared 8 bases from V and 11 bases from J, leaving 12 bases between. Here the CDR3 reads CASARLDAFF. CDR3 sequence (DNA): TGTGCCAGCGCCAGACTTGACGCTTTCTTT.

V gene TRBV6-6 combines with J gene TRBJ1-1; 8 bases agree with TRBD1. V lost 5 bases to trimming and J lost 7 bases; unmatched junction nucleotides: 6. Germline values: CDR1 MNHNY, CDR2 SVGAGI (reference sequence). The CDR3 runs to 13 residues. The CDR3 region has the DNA TGTGCCAGCAGTATTCAGGGGGCAATTGAAGCTTTCTTT. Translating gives CASSIQGAIEAFF.

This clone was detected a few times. The CDR3 reads CASSPGQGARANEKLFF. For the CDR3, the DNA is TGCGCCAGCAGCCCAGGACAGGGGGCTCGGGCTAATGAAAAACTGTTTTTT. This chain uses TRBV4-1 with TRBJ1-4, with 11 bases aligning to TRBD1. The trim removed 4 bases at V and 3 bases at J, leaving 7 bases unmatched. This CDR3 is built from 17 residues. From germline, CDR1 is MGHRA and CDR2 YSYEKL.

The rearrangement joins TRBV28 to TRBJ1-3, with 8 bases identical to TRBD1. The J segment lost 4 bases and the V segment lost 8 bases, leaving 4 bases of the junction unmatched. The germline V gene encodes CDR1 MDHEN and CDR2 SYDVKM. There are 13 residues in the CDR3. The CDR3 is CASQTGVGNTIYF. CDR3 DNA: TGTGCCAGCCAGACAGGGGTCGGAAACACCATATATTTT.